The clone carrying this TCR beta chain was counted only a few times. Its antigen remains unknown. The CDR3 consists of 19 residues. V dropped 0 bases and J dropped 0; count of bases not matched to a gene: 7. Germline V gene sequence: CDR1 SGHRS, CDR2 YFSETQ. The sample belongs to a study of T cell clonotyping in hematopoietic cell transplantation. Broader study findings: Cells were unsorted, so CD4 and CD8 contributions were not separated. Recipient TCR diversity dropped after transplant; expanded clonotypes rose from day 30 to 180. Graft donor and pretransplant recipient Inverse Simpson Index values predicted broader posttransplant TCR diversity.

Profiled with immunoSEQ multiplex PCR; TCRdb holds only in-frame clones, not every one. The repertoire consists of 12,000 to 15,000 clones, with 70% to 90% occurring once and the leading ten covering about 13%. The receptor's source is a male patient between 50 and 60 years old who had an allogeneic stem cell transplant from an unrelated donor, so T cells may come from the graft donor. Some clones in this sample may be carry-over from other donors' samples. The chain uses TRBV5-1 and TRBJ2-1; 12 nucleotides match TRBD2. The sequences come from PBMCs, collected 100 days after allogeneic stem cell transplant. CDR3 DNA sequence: TGCGCCAGCAGCTTGGGGACTAGCGGGAAATGGGGCTCCTACAATGAGCAGTTCTTC. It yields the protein CASSLGTSGKWGSYNEQFF. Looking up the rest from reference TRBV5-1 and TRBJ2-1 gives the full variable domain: KAGVTQTPRYLIKTRGQQVTLSCSPISGHRSVSWYQQTPGQGLQFLFEYFSETQRNKGNFPGRFSGRQFSNSRSEMNVSTLELGDSALYLCASSLGTSGKWGSYNEQFFGPGTRLTVL.